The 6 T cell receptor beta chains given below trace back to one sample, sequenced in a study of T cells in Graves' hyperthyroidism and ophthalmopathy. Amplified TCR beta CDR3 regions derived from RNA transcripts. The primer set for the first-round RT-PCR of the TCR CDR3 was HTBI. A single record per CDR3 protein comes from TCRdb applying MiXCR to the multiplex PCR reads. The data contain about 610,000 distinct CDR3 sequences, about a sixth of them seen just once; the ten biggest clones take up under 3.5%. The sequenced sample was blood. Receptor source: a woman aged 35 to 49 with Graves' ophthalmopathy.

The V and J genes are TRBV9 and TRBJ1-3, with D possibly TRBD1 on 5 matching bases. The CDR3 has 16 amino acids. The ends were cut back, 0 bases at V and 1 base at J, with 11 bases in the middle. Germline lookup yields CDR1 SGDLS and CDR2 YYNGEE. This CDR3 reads CASSVDVGVSGNTIYF. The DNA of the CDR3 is TGTGCCAGCAGCGTAGATGTAGGGGTTTCTGGAAACACCATATATTTT. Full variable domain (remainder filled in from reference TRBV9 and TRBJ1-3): DSGVTQTPKHLITATGQRVTLRCSPRSGDLSVYWYQQSLDQGLQFLIQYYNGEERAKGNILERFSAQQFPDLHSELNLSSLELGDSALYFCASSVDVGVSGNTIYFGEGSWLTVV.

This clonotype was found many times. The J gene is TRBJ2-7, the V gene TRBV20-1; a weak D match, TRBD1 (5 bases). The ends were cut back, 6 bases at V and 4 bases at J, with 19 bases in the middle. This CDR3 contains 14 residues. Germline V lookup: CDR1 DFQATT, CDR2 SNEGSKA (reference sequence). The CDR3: CSANLGTGSYEQYF. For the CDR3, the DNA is TGCAGTGCCAACCTCGGAACAGGATCATACGAGCAGTACTTC.

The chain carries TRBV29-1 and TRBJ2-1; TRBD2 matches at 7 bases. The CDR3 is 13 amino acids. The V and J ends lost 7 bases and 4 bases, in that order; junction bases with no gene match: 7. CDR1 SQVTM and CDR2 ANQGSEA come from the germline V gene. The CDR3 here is CSAGGGVYNEQFF. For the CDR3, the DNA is TGCAGCGCTGGGGGGGGGGTGTACAATGAGCAGTTCTTC.

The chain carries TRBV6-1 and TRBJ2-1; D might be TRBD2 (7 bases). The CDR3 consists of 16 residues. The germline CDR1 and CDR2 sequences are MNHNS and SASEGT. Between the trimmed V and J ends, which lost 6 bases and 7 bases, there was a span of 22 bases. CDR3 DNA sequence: TGTGCCAGCAGGTCGGGGGGCAGCGGGACTTGGAATGAGCAGTTCTTC. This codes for CASRSGGSGTWNEQFF.

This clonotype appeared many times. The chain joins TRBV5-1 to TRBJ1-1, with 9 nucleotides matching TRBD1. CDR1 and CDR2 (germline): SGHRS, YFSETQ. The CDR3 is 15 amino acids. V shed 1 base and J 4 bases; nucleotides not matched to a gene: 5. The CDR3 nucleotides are TGCGCCAGCAGCTTGCGGACAGGGGTGGGCACTGAAGCTTTCTTT. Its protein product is CASSLRTGVGTEAFF.

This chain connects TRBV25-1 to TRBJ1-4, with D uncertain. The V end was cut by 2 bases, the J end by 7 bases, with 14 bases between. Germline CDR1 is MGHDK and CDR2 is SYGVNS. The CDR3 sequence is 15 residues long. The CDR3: CASSEVGRLGEKLFF. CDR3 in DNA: TGTGCCAGCAGTGAAGTCGGAAGGTTAGGTGAAAAACTGTTTTTT. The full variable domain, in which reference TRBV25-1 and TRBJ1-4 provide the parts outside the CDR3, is EADIYQTPRYLVIGTGKKITLECSQTMGHDKMYWYQQDPGMELHLIHYSYGVNSTEKGDLSSESTVSRIRTEHFPLTLESARPSHTSQYLCASSEVGRLGEKLFFGSGTQLSVL.